Below are 14 T cell receptor beta chains sequenced from a single sample in a study of identical twins. MiXCR was run by TCRdb on the 5' RACE reads, yielding one entry per CDR3 protein. The table lists 400,000 or so distinct CDR3 sequences, around 9.7% of them singletons. Sequencing was done on a sample of naive T cells sorted from blood. All receptors derive from a woman in her forties or fifties in good health.

The CDR3 is CATSDGRGDPEAFF. In nucleotides, the CDR3 is TGTGCCACCAGTGACGGCAGGGGGGATCCTGAAGCTTTCTTT. The rearrangement uses TRBV24-1 and TRBJ1-1; the match to TRBD1 covers 7 bases. V was clipped by 4 bases and J by 6 bases; unmatched bases: 7. Germline assignment: CDR1 KGHDR and CDR2 SFDVKD. The CDR3 loop spans 14 amino acids.

This clonotype came up a few times. The chain is built from TRBV14 and TRBJ2-2; the match to TRBD1 covers 10 bases. Per the germline V gene, CDR1 is SGHDN and CDR2 is FVKESK. This CDR3 has 16 residues. V was pared by 4 bases and J by 1 base, with 3 bases of the junction left unmatched. This chain's CDR3 is CASSRTGGLNTGELFF. CDR3 DNA sequence: TGTGCCAGCAGCCGGACAGGGGGATTGAACACCGGGGAGCTGTTTTTT.

This clonotype has only a few counts. The rearrangement links TRBV12-3 or TRBV12-4 to TRBJ1-1, with D tentatively TRBD1 (6 bases). CDR3 length: 15 amino acids. V lost 4 bases and J 3 bases, leaving 15 bases between the germline ends. The CDR3 nucleotides are TGTGCCAGCAGTTGGGGCTCCAGGGGAGACACTGAAGCTTTCTTT. Encoded protein: CASSWGSRGDTEAFF.

The rearrangement joins TRBV14 to TRBJ2-2; TRBD2 agrees at 8 bases. Germline loops: CDR1 SGHDN, CDR2 FVKESK. With 4 bases clipped from V and 0 bases from J, the junction kept 4 bases outside the gene matches. This CDR3 is 16 amino acids long. The CDR3 region is CASSRLAGTNTGELFF. CDR3 coding DNA: TGTGCCAGCAGCCGCTTAGCGGGAACGAACACCGGGGAGCTGTTTTTT.

The chain employs TRBV7-6 and TRBJ2-5; the match to TRBD2 covers 7 bases. Germline CDR1 is SGHVS and CDR2 is FNYEAQ. This CDR3 is 15 amino acids long. The J segment lost 2 bases and the V segment lost 2 bases, leaving 5 bases of the junction unmatched. The CDR3: CASSLRGGDQETQYF. CDR3 nucleotides: TGTGCCAGCAGCTTAAGGGGAGGGGATCAAGAGACCCAGTACTTC.

This clonotype was recorded many times. The chain carries TRBV7-9 and TRBJ2-1; D might be TRBD1 (6 bases). In germline, CDR1 is SEHNR, CDR2 FQNEAQ (reference sequence). This CDR3 is built from 14 residues. V dropped 1 base and J dropped 6 bases, with 10 bases sitting between them. CDR3 in DNA: TGTGCCAGCAGCTTAGGGACCAGGGGCAATGAGCAGTTCTTC. Amino acids: CASSLGTRGNEQFF.

The chain recombines TRBV4-2 with TRBJ2-3; TRBD2 might be the D (7 bases). V lost 0 bases and J lost 6, with 19 bases in between. The CDR3 is 17 amino acids. In germline, CDR1 is LGHNA, CDR2 YNFKEQ. CDR3 DNA: TGTGCCAGCAGCCAAGATGAAAGGGGGGAGGGTACGGATACGCAGTATTTT. Residues: CASSQDERGEGTDTQYF.

This clonotype was picked up a small number of times. The chain combines TRBV24-1 with TRBJ1-2; D gene unclear. V dropped 2 bases and J dropped 2 bases, with 8 bases sitting between them. The CDR3 contains 14 residues. The germline CDR1 and CDR2 sequences are KGHDR and SFDVKD. The CDR3 DNA is TGTGCCACCAGTGATTCTCTATTAAACTATGGCTACACCTTC. Translated, it gives CATSDSLLNYGYTF.

The chain recombines TRBV5-6 with TRBJ2-5, with D unresolved. The germline gives CDR1 SGHDT, CDR2 YYEEEE. The CDR3 extends over 12 amino acids. V dropped 2 bases and J dropped 5 bases, with 7 bases sitting between them. The CDR3 DNA sequence: TGTGCCAGCAGCTTTATGGTGGAGACCCAGTACTTC. This gives the protein CASSFMVETQYF.

J is TRBJ2-1 and V is TRBV11-3; 14 bases agree with TRBD2. This CDR3 is 17 amino acids long. The germline CDR1 and CDR2 sequences are SGHNT and YENEEA. The trim removed 5 bases at V and 6 bases at J, leaving 9 bases unmatched. In DNA, the CDR3 is TGTGCCAGCAGCCCCAGACTAGCGGGAGGGCCGATCAATGAGCAGTTCTTC. Protein: CASSPRLAGGPINEQFF.

This clonotype was counted many times. The chain couples TRBV6-2 or TRBV6-3 to TRBJ2-7; 12 bases are shared with TRBD2. Unmatched junction bases numbered 9, after V lost 4 bases and J lost 5 bases. CDR1 and CDR2 from the germline V gene are MNHEY and SVGEGT. The CDR3 sequence is 16 residues long. The CDR3 sequence is CASSSGLAGGYHEQYV. In nucleotides, the CDR3 is TGTGCCAGCAGTTCCGGTCTAGCGGGAGGGTATCACGAGCAGTACGTC.

This clonotype showed up many times. The chain combines TRBV7-9 with TRBJ1-2; D unresolved. CDR3 length: 15 amino acids. V lost 5 bases and J lost 9, with 22 bases in between. Germline V gives CDR1 SEHNR, CDR2 FQNEAQ (reference sequence). CDR3 sequence (DNA): TGTGCCAGCAGCACGCGGGAGGGCAGTCGTGGGAGCTACACCTTC. Translating gives CASSTREGSRGSYTF.

The chain uses TRBV12-3 or TRBV12-4 and TRBJ1-4, with D perhaps matching TRBD1 (6 bases). Between the trimmed V and J ends, which lost 4 bases and 7 bases, there was a span of 13 bases. The CDR3 extends over 14 amino acids. For the CDR3, the DNA is TGTGCCAGCAGTTACAGGGCTAGTTCTGAAAAACTGTTTTTT. Its protein is CASSYRASSEKLFF.

The chain combines TRBV20-1 with TRBJ2-2, with D maybe TRBD2 (6 bases). Germline CDR1 and CDR2: DFQATT and SNEGSKA (reference sequence). This CDR3 is built from 13 residues. V lost 6 bases and J lost 2, with 10 bases in between. The CDR3 coding sequence is TGCAGTGCCCATAGCGGTAACACCGGGGAGCTGTTTTTT. Its translation is CSAHSGNTGELFF.